Listed below are T cell receptor beta chains from one sample, sequenced in a study of radiotherapy plus CTLA-4 blockade in lung cancer. Sequencing was performed with immunoSEQ multiplex PCR; in TCRdb, only in-frame clones are kept and a portion is missing. The table shows some 77,000 clones, with about 90% occurring only once. The source was peripheral blood, collected from a patient treated with radiotherapy plus ipilimumab. Every receptor here comes from a human donor with non-small cell lung cancer who had a partial response to radiotherapy plus ipilimumab. The CDR3 runs from the conserved cysteine through the conserved F or W. The D gene is left open where the match is weak.

D	V	J	DNA	CDR3
.	TRBV11-1	TRBJ2-5	TGTGCCAGCAGTCAAGGGGTAGAGGAGACCCAGTACTTC	CASSQGVEETQYF
.	TRBV28	TRBJ2-7	TGTGCCAGCAGTTTATCAGGGAAGGGCGAGCAGTACTTC	CASSLSGKGEQYF
TRBD1	TRBV6-6	TRBJ2-5	TGTGCCAGCAAGGACAGGGAGGCCCAAGAGACCCAGTACTTC	CASKDREAQETQYF
.	TRBV11-2	TRBJ2-1	TGTGCCAGCAGCTTAGGGCTAGACAGCTCCTACAATGAGCAGTTCTTC	CASSLGLDSSYNEQFF
.	TRBV7-2	TRBJ2-4	TGTGCCAGCAGCTTAGTCCCCGGTCGCGAGCCCAAAAACATTCAGTACTTC	CASSLVPGREPKNIQYF
TRBD1	TRBV19	TRBJ2-3	TGTGCCAGTAGTTCACCGGACAGGGGTCCTAGCACAGATACGCAGTATTTT	CASSSPDRGPSTDTQYF
.	TRBV7-8	TRBJ1-3	TGTGCCAGCAGCAACGGCCGCGACACCCGATATGGAAACACCATATATTTT	CASSNGRDTRYGNTIYF
.	TRBV7-2	TRBJ1-5	TGTGCCAGCAGACAAGACAGGAATCAGCCCCAGCATTTT	CASRQDRNQPQHF
TRBD2	TRBV28	TRBJ2-4	TGTGCCAGCGGGCGGGGGGGGAACATTCAGTACTTC	CASGRGGNIQYF
.	TRBV6-5	TRBJ2-7	TGTGCCAGCAGTGAATCAGGTGACGAGCAGTACTTC	CASSESGDEQYF
.	TRBV7-3	TRBJ2-3	TGTGCCAGCAGCTCTCTCGGACAGAGCACAGATACGCAGTATTTT	CASSSLGQSTDTQYF
TRBD1	TRBV6-4	TRBJ1-2	TGTGCCACCCGACAGGGAAACTATGGCTACACCTTC	CATRQGNYGYTF
.	TRBV5-4	TRBJ2-5	TGTGCCAGCAGCTTGGAGGGGTCCTGGGAGACCCAGTACTTC	CASSLEGSWETQYF
TRBD2	TRBV9	TRBJ2-5	TGTGCCAGCAGCGTAGGGGGGACTAGCGGGACCCAGTACTTC	CASSVGGTSGTQYF
.	TRBV6-5	TRBJ1-2	TGTGCCAGCAGTTACCTACCCGGGAGTGGCTATGGCTACACCTTC	CASSYLPGSGYGYTF
TRBD1	TRBV30	TRBJ1-5	TGTGCCTGGACTTCAGACAGGGGCGGGCCTCAGCCCCAGCATTTT	CAWTSDRGGPQPQHF
TRBD1	TRBV7-9	TRBJ1-2	TGTGCCAGCAGCTTAGGAGCACAGGGGATCTATGGCTACACCTTC	CASSLGAQGIYGYTF
TRBD1	TRBV18	TRBJ2-5	TGTGCCAGCTCACCACCGCGGCTTGACAGGGGGCAAGAGACCCAGTACTTC	CASSPPRLDRGQETQYF
.	TRBV7-8	TRBJ1-1	TGTGCCAGCAGCTTTAAGGGGCCGAACACTGAAGCTTTCTTT	CASSFKGPNTEAFF